These 7 T cell receptor beta chains were sequenced from one sample in a study of Graves' ophthalmopathy and Graves' hyperthyroidism. The sequenced template was RNA, covering the TCR beta CDR3 region. RT-PCR in the first round used HTBI primers; a second-round multiplex PCR followed. TCRdb processed the multiplex PCR reads anew with MiXCR; each CDR3 protein has one entry. The table has about 740,000 distinct CDR3 sequences, 40% seen once. Sequencing used peripheral blood. The receptors originated from an adult man with Graves' ophthalmopathy.

This chain uses TRBV10-3 with TRBJ1-4; D not resolved. The V and J ends lost 6 bases and 8 bases respectively, with 7 bases between them. Germline loops: CDR1 ENHRY, CDR2 SYGVKD. The CDR3 length is 11 residues. CDR3 DNA sequence: TGTGCCATCAGGATGGGGGAAAAACTGTTTTTT. The encoded protein is CAIRMGEKLFF.

Many counts were recorded for this clonotype. DNA of the CDR3: TGCAGTGCCGGGGGGGGCGGGTCGGAGACCCAGTACTTC. Translated: CSAGGGGSETQYF. The gene calls are TRBV20-1 and TRBJ2-5; TRBD2 agrees at 8 bases. Looked up from germline, CDR1 is DFQATT and CDR2 is SNEGSKA (reference sequence). This CDR3 is 13 amino acids long. With V trimmed by 6 bases and J by 5 bases, 8 bases remained unmatched.

The CDR3 here is CAISELSGGREQYF. CDR3 nucleotides: TGTGCCATCAGTGAGTTAAGCGGGGGCCGCGAGCAGTACTTC. The genes are TRBV10-3 and TRBJ2-7; 8 bases align to TRBD2. There are 14 residues in the CDR3. CDR1 is ENHRY and CDR2 is SYGVKD in the germline V gene. V was pared by 1 base and J by 6 bases, with 5 bases of the junction left unmatched.

The chain joins TRBV12-3 or TRBV12-4 to TRBJ1-2; TRBD1 aligns across 12 bases. The CDR3 is 16 residues long. The V segment lost 2 bases and the J segment 7 bases; nucleotides outside the gene matches: 8. This CDR3 is CASSLKSGQGASGYTF. The CDR3 coding sequence is TGTGCCAGCAGTTTAAAGTCGGGACAGGGGGCGAGTGGCTACACCTTC.

V gene TRBV2 combines with J gene TRBJ2-5; 9 bases are a match to TRBD2. Germline V gene lookup returns CDR1 SNHLY and CDR2 FYNNEI. The CDR3 extends over 17 amino acids. The V segment lost 5 bases and the J segment 5 bases; nucleotides outside the gene matches: 15. CDR3 region: CASSSIFLAGLEETQYF. CDR3 bases: TGTGCCAGCAGTTCTATTTTCCTAGCGGGATTGGAGGAGACCCAGTACTTC.

In its sample, this clonotype was seen many times. The chain combines TRBV12-3 or TRBV12-4 with TRBJ2-6, with TRBD1 identical over 8 bases. The CDR3 is 17 residues long. With 6 bases clipped from V and 0 bases from J, the junction kept 7 bases outside the gene matches. In DNA, the CDR3 is TGTGCCAGCAGCTACGGACAGGGCATCTCTGGGGCCAACGTCCTGACTTTC. Translating gives CASSYGQGISGANVLTF.

Comment on this clonotype: A much more abundant neighbour one base away suggests this may be a read error. The chain combines TRBV7-9 with TRBJ2-7; D not resolved. V lost 3 bases to trimming and J lost 6 bases, with 9 bases between them. CDR1 SEHNR and CDR2 FQNEAQ come from the germline V gene (reference sequence). CDR3 length: 12 amino acids. CDR3 DNA sequence: TGTGCCAGCAGCTTTATCAATCCCGAGCAGTACTTC. Translation: CASSFINPEQYF.